This TCR beta chain was profiled in a study of radiotherapy plus CTLA-4 blockade in lung cancer. Study-level background: In approximately 17% of patients, objective responses were seen; around 34% had disease control. Notes on the study in general: Together with interferon-beta, which increased in serum after radiation, early dynamic changes in blood T cell clones were reportedly the best predictors of response. An expansion of tumor-derived TCR clones occurred in blood after radiotherapy plus ipilimumab.

Comment on this clone: The target antigen is unknown.

The protocol was immunoSEQ multiplex PCR, while the TCRdb copy is restricted to in-frame clones and leaves out a portion. The table records about 51,000 clones, roughly three quarters of them present only once. The study treated chemo-refractory metastatic non-small-cell lung cancer patients with focal radiation plus ipilimumab CTLA-4 blockade. Here the sequenced sample was peripheral blood, taken from a patient treated with radiotherapy plus ipilimumab. This sequence originates from a human donor with non-small cell lung cancer who had a complete response to radiotherapy plus ipilimumab.

CDR3 nucleotide sequence: TGTGCCAGCAGCGACTACAACAGGGGGAACACTGAAGCTTTCTTT. Its translation is CASSDYNRGNTEAFF. The chain carries TRBV7-8 and TRBJ1-1; 7 bases fit TRBD1. The CDR3 sequence is 15 residues long. Per germline, CDR1 SGHVS and CDR2 FQNEAQ. J was trimmed by 1 base and V by 5 bases; bases with no gene match: 7.